The T cell receptor (beta chain) under discussion was sequenced for a study of blood T cell repertoires in COVID-19. Study-wide background: Whether acute or convalescent, the COVID-19 samples came from the United States, Italy and Spain. PBMCs, B-cell-depleted T cells, or T cells provided the cDNA or gDNA that made up the material.

A remark on this clone: This sample includes further DNA sequences coding for the same CDR3.

Methods used by the authors: For nucleated cells, counts were estimated from reference gene primer amplification. Sequenced by immunoSEQ multiplex PCR; TCRdb stores in-frame clones only, minus some. That table gives V, J and clone size, and the DNA gave D and trimming. Among 200,000 to 250,000 clones listed, around 84% were seen once. The clonotype comes from a man aged 50 to 60 with acute or convalescent COVID-19. The sequenced sample was peripheral blood.

This CDR3 reads CASSLLAYEQYF. The DNA for the CDR3 is TGTGCCAGCAGTTTATTAGCCTACGAGCAGTACTTC. This chain connects TRBV12-3 or TRBV12-4 to TRBJ2-7; D gene unclear. The ends were cut back, 2 bases at V and 2 bases at J, with 4 bases in the middle. The CDR3 extends over 12 amino acids.